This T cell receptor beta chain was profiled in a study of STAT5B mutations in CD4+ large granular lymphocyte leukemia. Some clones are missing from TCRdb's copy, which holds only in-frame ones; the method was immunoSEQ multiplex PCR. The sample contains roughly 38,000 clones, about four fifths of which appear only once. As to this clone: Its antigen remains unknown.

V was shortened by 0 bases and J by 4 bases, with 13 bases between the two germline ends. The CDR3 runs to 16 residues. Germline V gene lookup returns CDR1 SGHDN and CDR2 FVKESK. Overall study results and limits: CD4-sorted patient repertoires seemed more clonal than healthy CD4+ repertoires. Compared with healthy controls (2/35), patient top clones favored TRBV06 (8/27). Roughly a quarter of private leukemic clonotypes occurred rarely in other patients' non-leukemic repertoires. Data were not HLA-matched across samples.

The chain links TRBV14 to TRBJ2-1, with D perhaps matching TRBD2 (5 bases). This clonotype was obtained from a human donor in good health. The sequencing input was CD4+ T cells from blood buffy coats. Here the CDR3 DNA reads TGTGCCAGCAGCCAAGATAGAGGGCTGCGTTACAATGAGCAGTTCTTC. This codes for CASSQDRGLRYNEQFF.